These 6 T cell receptor beta chains share one sample of origin, sequenced in a study of blood T cell repertoires in COVID-19. Sequencing used immunoSEQ multiplex PCR; TCRdb keeps in-frame clones, though not all of them. The sample has 68,000 or so clones, around four fifths seen once. The sample taken for sequencing was peripheral blood. All receptors come from a woman between 45 and 60 years old with acute or convalescent COVID-19.

The chain recombines TRBV19 with TRBJ2-1; 8 bases fit TRBD2. V lost 6 bases, J lost 9 bases, and 7 bases stayed unmatched. The CDR3 consists of 13 residues. Germline CDR1 reads LNHDA; CDR2 reads SQIVND (reference sequence). This CDR3 reads CASSVGGGFEQFF. The CDR3 DNA reads as TGTGCCAGTAGCGTCGGGGGGGGGTTTGAGCAGTTCTTC.

This clone was found many times. Other DNA sequences in the same sample also yield this CDR3. The chain has TRBV11-3 and TRBJ2-5; 14 bases map to TRBD2. Germline V gene lookup returns CDR1 SGHNT and CDR2 YENEEA. Losses at the gene ends were 1 base for V and 5 bases for J; bases not matched to a gene: 6. CDR3 length: 17 amino acids. The CDR3 loop is CASSLGLAGGPGETQYF. The CDR3 DNA sequence: TGTGCCAGCAGCTTAGGACTAGCGGGAGGGCCCGGGGAGACCCAGTACTTC.

The rearrangement links TRBV18 to TRBJ1-6; D is unresolved. Germline CDR1 KGHSH, CDR2 LQKENI. This CDR3 comprises 14 residues. V was cut by 3 bases and J by 7 bases, with 10 bases left in between. The CDR3 DNA is TGTGCCAGCTCACCTCGGCAGGCGAATTCACCCCTCCACTTT. Its translation is CASSPRQANSPLHF.

The chain uses TRBV18 and TRBJ1-1; 8 positions agree with TRBD1. CDR1 KGHSH and CDR2 LQKENI come from the germline V gene. V was pared by 2 bases and J by 5 bases, with 7 bases of the junction left unmatched. This CDR3 is 15 amino acids long. The chain's CDR3 is CASSPYGQGGTEAFF. Here the CDR3 DNA reads TGTGCCAGCTCACCATACGGACAGGGTGGGACTGAAGCTTTCTTT. Together with reference TRBV18 and TRBJ1-1, the CDR3 gives the full variable domain: NAGVMQNPRHLVRRRGQEARLRCSPMKGHSHVYWYRQLPEEGLKFMVYLQKENIIDESGMPKERFSAEFPKEGPSILRIQQVVRGDSAAYFCASSPYGQGGTEAFFGQGTRLTVV.

This chain uses TRBV4-3 with TRBJ2-5; 11 nucleotides line up with TRBD1. The CDR3 has 16 amino acids. J gave up 4 bases and V 1 base, and 5 bases lay outside the gene matches. Per germline, CDR1 LGHNA and CDR2 YSLEER. CDR3 coding DNA: TGCGCCAGCAGCCAAGTCTTCGGGACAGGGGGAGAGACCCAGTACTTC. Translated, it gives CASSQVFGTGGETQYF.

The V call is TRBV5-4, the J call TRBJ2-3, with D possibly matching TRBD2 (5 bases). The germline V gene encodes CDR1 SGHNT and CDR2 YYREEE (reference sequence). The CDR3 loop spans 13 amino acids. Trimming cost V 4 bases and J 0 bases, with 6 bases left between them. The CDR3 nucleotides read TGTGCCAGCAGCGGACTGAGCACAGATACGCAGTATTTT. This sequence encodes CASSGLSTDTQYF.